These T cell receptor beta chains were read from a single sample in a study of shared clonotypes between healthy human individuals. Assay used: immunoSEQ multiplex PCR; TCRdb lists only in-frame clones, some missing. The sample holds roughly 490,000 clones, 70% to 85% seen once. Material: PBMCs. These receptors were obtained from a middle-aged woman in good health. Some clones in this sample may be carry-over from other donors' samples. The CDR3 runs from the conserved cysteine through the conserved F or W. Each record gives: CDR3 protein, CDR3 DNA, D gene, J gene, V gene, clone size. The D gene is left open where the match is weak. The size field is filled for only some rows; it gives once, few, many or a size class.

CDR3: CASVRDPNTGELFF
DNA: TGTGCCAGCGTCAGGGACCCGAACACCGGGGAGCTGTTTTTT
D: NA
J: TRBJ2-2
V: TRBV2
size: NA

CDR3: CASSSPDIRYEQYF
DNA: TGTGCCAGCAGTTCCCCGGACATCCGTTACGAGCAGTACTTC
D: NA
J: TRBJ2-7
V: TRBV28
size: NA

CDR3: CASSFTSSGETQYF
DNA: TGCGCCAGCAGCTTCACTAGCAGTGGCGAGACCCAGTACTTC
D: NA
J: TRBJ2-5
V: TRBV5-1
size: few

CDR3: CASSPEWGQPQHF
DNA: TGTGCCAGCAGTCCAGAGTGGGGTCAGCCCCAGCATTTT
D: NA
J: TRBJ1-5
V: TRBV28
size: NA

CDR3: CASSLMRATGADYGYTF
DNA: TGTGCCAGCAGCTTAATGAGGGCGACAGGGGCTGACTATGGCTACACCTTC
D: TRBD1
J: TRBJ1-2
V: TRBV7-3
size: NA

CDR3: CASSFRGSGSGELFF
DNA: TGTGCCAGCAGCTTCCGGGGGAGCGGCTCCGGGGAGCTGTTTTTT
D: NA
J: TRBJ2-2
V: TRBV11-2
size: NA

CDR3: CACFTGTIDF
DNA: TGTGCCTGTTTCACGGGAACAATCGACTTC
D: NA
J: TRBJ2-4
V: TRBV30
size: NA

CDR3: CASSYSETMNTEAFF
DNA: TGTGCCAGCAGTTACTCGGAGACCATGAACACTGAAGCTTTCTTT
D: NA
J: TRBJ1-1
V: TRBV6-5
size: NA

CDR3: CASKGGNTDTQYF
DNA: TGTGCCAGCAAGGGGGGAAACACAGATACGCAGTATTTT
D: NA
J: TRBJ2-3
V: TRBV2
size: NA

CDR3: CASRTGQGYDFSYEQYF
DNA: TGCGCCAGCAGGACGGGACAGGGGTATGACTTCTCCTACGAGCAGTACTTC
D: TRBD1
J: TRBJ2-7
V: TRBV10-1
size: NA

CDR3: CASSLGGHQPQHF
DNA: TGTGCCAGCAGTCTGGGGGGCCATCAGCCCCAGCATTTT
D: NA
J: TRBJ1-5
V: TRBV25-1
size: NA

CDR3: CASTWGRSGYGYTF
DNA: TGTGCCAGCACCTGGGGGAGAAGTGGGTACGGCTACACCTTC
D: NA
J: TRBJ1-2
V: TRBV5-8
size: NA

CDR3: CASSYSSSRPEKLFF
DNA: TGTGCCAGCAGTTACTCATCATCTCGACCTGAAAAACTGTTTTTT
D: NA
J: TRBJ1-4
V: TRBV6-5
size: NA

CDR3: CATSRDRVTGANQPQHF
DNA: TGTGCCACCAGCAGAGATAGGGTGACAGGGGCGAATCAGCCCCAGCATTTT
D: TRBD1
J: TRBJ1-5
V: TRBV15
size: NA

CDR3: CASSPGTGGYGKNIQYF
DNA: TGTGCCAGTAGTCCCGGGACAGGGGGATACGGCAAAAACATTCAGTACTTC
D: TRBD1
J: TRBJ2-4
V: TRBV19
size: NA

CDR3: CAWSRGNLRFSYNEQFF
DNA: TGTGCCTGGAGTAGGGGCAACTTGCGCTTCTCCTACAATGAGCAGTTCTTC
D: NA
J: TRBJ2-1
V: TRBV30
size: many

CDR3: CASSLTSGSYEQYF
DNA: TGCGCCAGCAGCTTGACTAGCGGGAGCTACGAGCAGTACTTC
D: TRBD2
J: TRBJ2-7
V: TRBV5-1
size: NA

CDR3: CASSLLTSNQPQHF
DNA: TGTGCCAGCAGCTTGCTGACCAGCAATCAGCCCCAGCATTTT
D: NA
J: TRBJ1-5
V: TRBV5-6
size: NA

CDR3: CASSLVLAGGPSTDTQYF
DNA: TGTGCCAGCAGCCTCGTGCTAGCGGGAGGGCCCAGCACAGATACGCAGTATTTT
D: TRBD2
J: TRBJ2-3
V: TRBV7-1
size: NA

CDR3: CASTPDRAGGELFF
DNA: TGCGCCAGCACCCCGGACAGGGCTGGCGGGGAGCTGTTTTTT
D: TRBD1
J: TRBJ2-2
V: TRBV5-1
size: few

CDR3: CASSSPGQGVFGYTF
DNA: TGTGCCAGCAGCTCACCGGGACAGGGGGTTTTTGGCTACACCTTC
D: TRBD1
J: TRBJ1-2
V: TRBV5-4
size: NA

CDR3: CASSTNKGQGTLYNEQFF
DNA: TGTGCCAGCAGTACCAACAAGGGACAGGGGACACTCTACAATGAGCAGTTCTTC
D: TRBD1
J: TRBJ2-1
V: TRBV28
size: NA

CDR3: CASSLGQGGDIQYF
DNA: TGCGCCAGCAGCTTAGGACAGGGTGGAGACATTCAGTACTTC
D: TRBD1
J: TRBJ2-4
V: TRBV5-1
size: NA

CDR3: CASSPPGGLNTEAFF
DNA: TGTGCCAGCTCACCCCCGGGAGGATTGAACACTGAAGCTTTCTTT
D: NA
J: TRBJ1-1
V: TRBV18
size: NA

CDR3: CASSVGTGVGTEAFF
DNA: TGTGCCAGCAGTGTTGGGACAGGGGTTGGTACTGAAGCTTTCTTT
D: TRBD1
J: TRBJ1-1
V: TRBV27
size: NA

CDR3: CASSPTWTSDRTDTQYF
DNA: TGCGCCAGCAGCCCCACCTGGACTAGCGACCGCACAGATACGCAGTATTTT
D: TRBD2
J: TRBJ2-3
V: TRBV5-1
size: NA

CDR3: CASSPERFNTEAFF
DNA: TGCGCCAGCAGCCCCGAGCGATTTAACACTGAAGCTTTCTTT
D: NA
J: TRBJ1-1
V: TRBV5-1
size: NA

CDR3: CASSAAGGPGEQFF
DNA: TGTGCCAGCAGTGCAGCGGGAGGGCCCGGTGAGCAGTTCTTC
D: TRBD2
J: TRBJ2-1
V: TRBV6-4
size: NA

CDR3: CASSLAGQDQLGEKLFF
DNA: TGTGCCAGCAGCTTAGCGGGACAGGATCAACTAGGTGAAAAACTGTTTTTT
D: TRBD1
J: TRBJ1-4
V: TRBV11-3
size: once

CDR3: CASSPRGPNYGYTF
DNA: TGTGCCAGCAGCCCCAGGGGGCCTAACTATGGCTACACCTTC
D: TRBD1
J: TRBJ1-2
V: TRBV5-4
size: NA

CDR3: CATRIPIETQYF
DNA: TGTGCCACCCGGATCCCCATAGAGACCCAGTACTTC
D: NA
J: TRBJ2-5
V: TRBV6-5
size: NA

CDR3: CASSLLLAGLGTQYF
DNA: TGTGCCAGCAGCTTACTCCTAGCGGGTCTGGGGACCCAGTACTTC
D: TRBD2
J: TRBJ2-5
V: TRBV7-8
size: NA

CDR3: CASSLNLNTQYF
DNA: TGTGCCAGCAGCCTCAACTTGAATACGCAGTATTTT
D: NA
J: TRBJ2-3
V: TRBV7-2
size: NA